This is a list of T cell receptor beta chains from one sample in a study of blood T cell repertoires in COVID-19. TCRdb keeps only in-frame clones here, not all; method: immunoSEQ multiplex PCR. The table includes 250,000 to 350,000 clones, approximately 81% detected once. The sequencing sample was made of PBMCs or T cells enriched from blood (not recorded which). These receptors all stem from a woman between 45 and 60 years old who had recovered from COVID-19. The CDR3 runs from the conserved cysteine through the conserved F or W. D genes are given only for firm matches. Clone sizes are given selectively: once, few, many, or a class where the clone is expanded.

v_gene	d_gene	j_gene	abundance	CDR3nt	CDR3aa
TRBV5-4	TRBD2	TRBJ2-1	once	TGTGCCAGCAGACGGGGCGGGGGAATTAGGAATGAGCAGTTCTTC	CASRRGGGIRNEQFF
TRBV19	TRBD1	TRBJ1-3	-	TGTGCCACCCCTGGACAGGGGCCCTCTGGAAACACCATATATTTT	CATPGQGPSGNTIYF
TRBV30	-	TRBJ2-3	-	TGTGCCTGGGGAGCCGCAGATACGCAGTATTTT	CAWGAADTQYF
TRBV6-5	-	TRBJ1-1	-	TGTGCCGTATCCAGGAACACTGAAGCTTTCTTT	CAVSRNTEAFF
TRBV28	TRBD2	TRBJ2-1	-	TGTGCCAGCAGTCCAATAGGGACTAGGCCCTCCTACAATGAGCAGTTCTTC	CASSPIGTRPSYNEQFF
TRBV7-9	-	TRBJ2-7	-	TGTGCCAGCAGCTTAGGGACAGACTCCTACGAGCAGTACTTC	CASSLGTDSYEQYF
TRBV27	-	TRBJ1-3	-	TGTGCCAGCAGTTTGACAGCGGGAAACACCATATATTTT	CASSLTAGNTIYF
TRBV29-1	TRBD1	TRBJ2-7	-	TGCAGCTTTCGACAGGGGGCGTACGAGCAGTACTTC	CSFRQGAYEQYF
TRBV11-2	TRBD1	TRBJ1-3	-	TGTGCCAGCAGCTTAGGGACAGGGCCGGGAAACACCATATATTTT	CASSLGTGPGNTIYF
TRBV11-2	TRBD1	TRBJ1-4	-	TGTGCCAGCAGCTTGGACAGGGGGACGAATGAAAAACTGTTTTTT	CASSLDRGTNEKLFF
TRBV7-2	TRBD2	TRBJ2-1	-	TGTGCCAGCAGCCCGCGATGGACTAGTTCGGGGCAGTTCTTC	CASSPRWTSSGQFF
TRBV18	-	TRBJ2-2	-	TGTGCCAGCTCACCGGGACAAAACACCGGGGAGCTGTTTTTT	CASSPGQNTGELFF
TRBV10-2	TRBD2	TRBJ2-2	once	TGCGCCAGCACTAGGGAGGGGCCCTACACCGGGGAGCTGTTTTTT	CASTREGPYTGELFF
TRBV11-3	TRBD2	TRBJ2-3	-	TGTGCCAGCAGTAGCGGGTCCGAAGATACGCAGTATTTT	CASSSGSEDTQYF
TRBV11-2	TRBD1	TRBJ2-7	-	TGTGCCAGCAGCCCGACAGGGACCTACGAGCAGTACTTC	CASSPTGTYEQYF
TRBV15	-	TRBJ1-4	-	TGTGCCACCAGCAGAGGGGAGGGGCGGAAACTGTTTTTT	CATSRGEGRKLFF
TRBV4-1	-	TRBJ1-2	-	TGCGCCAGCAGCCGGGGAGCTATGTATGGCTACACCTTC	CASSRGAMYGYTF
TRBV19	-	TRBJ1-2	-	TGTGCCAGTAGTATAGATCTTTGGAGGGGCTCTAACTATGGCTACACCTTC	CASSIDLWRGSNYGYTF
TRBV5-6	-	TRBJ1-2	few	TGTGCCAGCAGCTTGGGGAGACGGAACTATGGCTACACCTTC	CASSLGRRNYGYTF
TRBV28	-	TRBJ1-1	-	TGTGCCAGCAGTTCCCCGAGTCTGAACACTGAAGCTTTCTTT	CASSSPSLNTEAFF
TRBV6-5	TRBD2	TRBJ2-7	-	TGTGCCAGCAGTCCCCAAGGACTGCGGGGGGACGAGCAGTACTTC	CASSPQGLRGDEQYF
TRBV3-1/TRBV3-2	TRBD1	TRBJ2-7	-	TGTGCCAGCAGCCAAGCGGACAGGGGTACGTACGAGCAGTACTTC	CASSQADRGTYEQYF
TRBV6-5	TRBD1	TRBJ1-1	-	TGTGCCAGCAGTTACACAGGGGGCACTGAAGCTTTCTTT	CASSYTGGTEAFF
TRBV29-1	-	TRBJ1-1	few	TGCAGCGTTGAGAGCCCTTCAGGCACTGAAGCTTTCTTT	CSVESPSGTEAFF
TRBV12-3/TRBV12-4	-	TRBJ1-1	-	TGTGCCAGCAGCCTCTCTCAGGGCAAAGCTTTCTTT	CASSLSQGKAFF
TRBV18	-	TRBJ2-4	-	TGTGCCAGCTCATCAGATCCAGGGAACATTCAGTACTTC	CASSSDPGNIQYF
TRBV18	TRBD2	TRBJ2-5	-	TGTGCCAGCACCGGGACTAACCAAGAGACCCAGTACTTC	CASTGTNQETQYF
TRBV2	TRBD1	TRBJ1-1	-	TGTGCCAGCAGTGGAACAGGGGGCCGGCGAGAAGCTTTCTTT	CASSGTGGRREAFF
TRBV19	-	TRBJ2-3	-	TGTGCCAGTAGTAGCAGGGGGAGGACAGATACGCAGTATTTT	CASSSRGRTDTQYF
TRBV2	TRBD1	TRBJ2-3	-	TGTGCCAGCAGTGGACAGGGGGGAGCAGATACGCAGTATTTT	CASSGQGGADTQYF
TRBV12-3/TRBV12-4	-	TRBJ1-3	-	TGTGCCAGCAGTGAGGTTGGAAACACCATATATTTT	CASSEVGNTIYF
TRBV7-8	-	TRBJ1-1	-	TGTGCCAGCAGCTTAGTTCGGGATTCGGGAACTGAAGCTTTCTTT	CASSLVRDSGTEAFF
TRBV27	-	TRBJ1-5	-	TGTGCCAGCAGTTTACGGGCCGGGGGGCCGGATCAGCCCCAGCATTTT	CASSLRAGGPDQPQHF